The next 5 T cell receptor beta chains were all read from a single sample in a study of blood T cells in healthy people across ages. Next came a second PCR, run for about 6 to 12 cycles, which used a sample-barcoded 5' primer along with a J-beta primer mix. MiXCR, run by TCRdb on the 5' RACE reads, gives a single entry per CDR3 protein. Here the sample spans 540,000 or so distinct CDR3 sequences, roughly a quarter being singletons. The sequenced sample was blood. These receptors were obtained from a woman aged 70 to 79 in good health.

The rearrangement links TRBV5-1 to TRBJ1-1; D remains ambiguous. V was trimmed by 5 bases and J by 0 bases, leaving 8 bases between them. The CDR3 runs to 13 residues. Germline V lookup: CDR1 SGHRS, CDR2 YFSETQ. The CDR3: CASRIGLNTEAFF. DNA of the CDR3: TGCGCCAGCAGGATTGGGCTGAACACTGAAGCTTTCTTT.

V usage is TRBV12-3 or TRBV12-4 and J usage is TRBJ2-7; weak D call: TRBD1 (6 bases). CDR3 size: 12 residues. With 6 bases removed from V and 9 bases from J, the gap between germline ends came to 15 bases. The CDR3 is CASSFRGRGQYF. As DNA, the CDR3 is TGTGCCAGCAGCTTCAGGGGACGGGGGCAGTACTTC.

The rearrangement uses TRBV7-9 and TRBJ2-5; D may be TRBD2 (5 bases). The CDR3 covers 12 residues. V gave up 5 bases and J gave up 11 bases, with 15 bases separating them. Germline assignment: CDR1 SEHNR and CDR2 FQNEAQ (reference sequence). Written as DNA, the CDR3 is TGTGCCAGCAGCCCGCTGATCGGGGAGCAGTACTTC. It codes for CASSPLIGEQYF.

This clonotype was found a few times. V usage is TRBV12-5 and J usage is TRBJ2-5; 7 nucleotides align to TRBD2. The CDR3 consists of 15 residues. V lost 3 bases, J lost 8 bases, and 12 bases stayed unmatched. The germline V gene encodes CDR1 LGHNT and CDR2 FRNRAP. Written as DNA, the CDR3 is TGTGCTAGTGGTTTAGGTACGGGGGGTCCTGGTACCCAGTACTTC. Protein product: CASGLGTGGPGTQYF.

The chain carries TRBV9 and TRBJ1-2, with TRBD1 as a possible D gene (5 bases). Trimming took 3 bases from V and 4 from J, leaving 16 bases between them. The V gene's germline CDR1 is SGDLS and CDR2 YYNGEE. CDR3 size: 15 residues. CDR3 loop: CASSASVGTVYGYTF. Here the CDR3 DNA reads TGTGCCAGCAGCGCCAGTGTCGGGACGGTCTATGGCTACACCTTC.